This T cell receptor (beta chain) is drawn from a study of human T cells and chemical hapten exposure. Time point reported: pre-sensitization, week 0. Treatment described: therapeutic diphenylcyclopropenone sensitization with weekly scalp DPC. Using its own MiXCR run on the RACE reads, TCRdb lists one record per CDR3 protein. This sample has over 300,000 distinct CDR3 sequences, with 4.5% to 5.5% found just once. Germline V gene sequence: CDR1 MDHEN, CDR2 SYDVKM. The CDR3 is made up of 16 amino acids. Between the trimmed V and J ends, which lost 4 bases and 3 bases, there was a span of 17 bases. The source was whole blood, collected in connection with sensitization to the hapten diphenylcyclopropenone (DPC). The sequence derives from a woman in her 50s with alopecia areata. Some clones in this sample may be carry-over from other donors' samples. J is TRBJ2-3 and V is TRBV28, with D perhaps matching TRBD1 (6 bases). CDR3 nucleotide sequence: TGTGCCAGCAGTTACCCACAGGGAACGGGAACAGATACGCAGTATTTT. This translates into CASSYPQGTGTDTQYF.